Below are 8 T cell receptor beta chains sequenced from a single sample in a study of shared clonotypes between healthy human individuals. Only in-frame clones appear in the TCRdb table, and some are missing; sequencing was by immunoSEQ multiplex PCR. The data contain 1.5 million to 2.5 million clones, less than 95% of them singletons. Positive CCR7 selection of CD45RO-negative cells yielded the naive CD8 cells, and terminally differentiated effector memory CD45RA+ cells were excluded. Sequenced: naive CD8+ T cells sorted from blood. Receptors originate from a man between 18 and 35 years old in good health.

The CDR3 here is CASSDTGQQVQPQHF. In nucleotides, the CDR3 is TGTGCCAGCAGCGACACAGGGCAGCAAGTTCAGCCCCAGCATTTT. The V and J genes are TRBV9 and TRBJ1-5; TRBD1 might be the D (6 bases). The V and J ends lost 3 bases and 6 bases respectively, with 16 bases between them. Germline V gene lookup returns CDR1 SGDLS and CDR2 YYNGEE. CDR3 size: 15 residues.

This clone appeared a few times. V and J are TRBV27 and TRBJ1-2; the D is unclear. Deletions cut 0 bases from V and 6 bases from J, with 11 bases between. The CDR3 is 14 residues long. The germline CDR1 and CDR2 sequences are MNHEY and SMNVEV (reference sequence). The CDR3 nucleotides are TGTGCCAGCAGTTTATCCGTCAGCGGGCATGGCTACACCTTC. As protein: CASSLSVSGHGYTF.

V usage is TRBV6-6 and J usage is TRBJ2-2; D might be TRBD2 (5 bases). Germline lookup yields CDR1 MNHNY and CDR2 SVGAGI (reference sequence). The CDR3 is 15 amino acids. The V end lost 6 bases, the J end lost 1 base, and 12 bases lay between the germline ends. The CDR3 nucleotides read TGTGCCAGCAGCCCCCCTAGCCAGAACACCGGGGAGCTGTTTTTT. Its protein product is CASSPPSQNTGELFF.

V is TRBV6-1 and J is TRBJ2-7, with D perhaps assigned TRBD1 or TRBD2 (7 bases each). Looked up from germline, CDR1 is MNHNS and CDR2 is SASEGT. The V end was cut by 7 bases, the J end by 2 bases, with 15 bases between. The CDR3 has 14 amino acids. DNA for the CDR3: TGTGCCAGCAACGACCAGGGGGGGACCTACGAGCAGTACTTC. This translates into CASNDQGGTYEQYF.

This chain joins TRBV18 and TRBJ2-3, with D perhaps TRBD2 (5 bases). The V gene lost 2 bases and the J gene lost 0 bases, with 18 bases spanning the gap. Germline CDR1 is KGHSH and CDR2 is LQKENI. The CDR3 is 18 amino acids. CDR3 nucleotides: TGTGCCAGCTCACCAGATGAGTTAGCGAACTCTAGCACAGATACGCAGTATTTT. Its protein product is CASSPDELANSSTDTQYF.

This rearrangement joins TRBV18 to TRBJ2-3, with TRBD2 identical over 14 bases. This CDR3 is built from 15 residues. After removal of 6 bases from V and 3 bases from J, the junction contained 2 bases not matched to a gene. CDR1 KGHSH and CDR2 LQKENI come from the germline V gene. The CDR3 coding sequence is TGTGCCAGCTCGCGGACTAGCGGGAGGACAGATACGCAGTATTTT. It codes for CASSRTSGRTDTQYF.

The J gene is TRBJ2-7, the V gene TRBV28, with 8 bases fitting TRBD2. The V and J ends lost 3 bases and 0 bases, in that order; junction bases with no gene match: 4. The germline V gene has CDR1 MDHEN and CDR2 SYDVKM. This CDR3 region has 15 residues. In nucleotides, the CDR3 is TGTGCCAGCAGTTTTCGGGGGGGGCTCTCCTACGAGCAGTACTTC. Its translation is CASSFRGGLSYEQYF.

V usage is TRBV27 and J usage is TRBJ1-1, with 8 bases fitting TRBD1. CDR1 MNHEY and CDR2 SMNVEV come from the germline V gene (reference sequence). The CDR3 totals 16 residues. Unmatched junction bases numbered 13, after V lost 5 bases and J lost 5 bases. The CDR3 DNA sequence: TGTGCCAGCAGTCCCTCCCCTGCAGGGGGCTCAACTGAAGCTTTCTTT. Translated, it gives CASSPSPAGGSTEAFF.